This passage covers 6 T cell receptor beta chains from one sample sequenced in a study of T cell changes during pregnancy in multiple sclerosis. The repertoire was sequenced with immunoSEQ multiplex PCR; TCRdb's copy has only in-frame clones and lacks some. The data show some 99,000 clones, approximately 93% seen once. This sample comprised peripheral blood, obtained after pregnancy. These receptors came from a female donor with multiple sclerosis, enrolled in a pregnancy study.

The V and J genes are TRBV6-6 and TRBJ2-1; 11 bases line up with TRBD2. The CDR3 runs to 16 residues. The germline V gene has CDR1 MNHNY and CDR2 SVGAGI (reference sequence). V lost 4 bases, J lost 7 bases, and 9 bases stayed unmatched. This chain's CDR3 is CASSWGLAAWGNEQFF. The CDR3 region has the DNA TGTGCCAGCAGTTGGGGACTAGCGGCCTGGGGAAATGAGCAGTTCTTC.

V gene TRBV5-6 combines with J gene TRBJ1-2; D possibly corresponds to TRBD1 (6 bases). Germline CDR1 and CDR2: SGHDT and YYEEEE. The length of the CDR3 is 14 residues. Trimming removed 3 bases from V and 4 bases from J, with 13 bases in between. The chain's CDR3 is CASSSGGTPYGYTF. For the CDR3, the DNA is TGTGCCAGCAGCTCCGGGGGGACACCCTATGGCTACACCTTC. Combining the CDR3 with reference TRBV5-6 and TRBJ1-2 gives the whole variable domain DAGVTQSPTHLIKTRGQQVTLRCSPKSGHDTVSWYQQALGQGPQFIFQYYEEEERQRGNFPDRFSGHQFPNYSSELNVNALLLGDSALYLCASSSGGTPYGYTFGSGTRLTVV.

This clone is termed large. This rearrangement joins TRBV6-4 to TRBJ2-1; 11 bases align to TRBD2. The CDR3 spans 14 residues. CDR1 is MRHNA, CDR2 SNTAGT, per germline. V was clipped by 2 bases and J by 6 bases; unmatched bases: 0. This chain's CDR3 is CASSDGTSGNEQFF. The DNA for the CDR3 is TGTGCCAGCAGTGACGGGACTAGCGGCAATGAGCAGTTCTTC.

This rearrangement joins TRBV6-6 to TRBJ2-1; no clear D. Looked up from germline, CDR1 is MNHNY and CDR2 is SVGAGI (reference sequence). V gave up 4 bases and J gave up 9 bases, with 7 bases separating them. CDR3 length equals 11 residues. The CDR3 is CASSLPGEQFF. CDR3 DNA sequence: TGTGCCAGCAGTTTACCCGGTGAGCAGTTCTTC.

The J gene is TRBJ2-7, the V gene TRBV30, with 7 bases matching TRBD2. The CDR3 loop spans 16 amino acids. The V and J ends lost 1 base and 0 bases, in that order; junction bases with no gene match: 9. Looked up from germline, CDR1 is GTSNPN and CDR2 is SVGIG (reference sequence). Here the CDR3 DNA reads TGTGCCTGGAGTGCAATAAGCGGGAAGCTCTCCTACGAGCAGTACTTC. Translated, it gives CAWSAISGKLSYEQYF.

This sequence joins TRBV5-1 and TRBJ2-3; 7 bases line up with TRBD2. The CDR3 is 15 residues long. Germline V gives CDR1 SGHRS, CDR2 YFSETQ. V lost 7 bases, J lost 0 bases, and 8 bases stayed unmatched. CDR3 nucleotide sequence: TGCGCCAGCGGGCTCCAGCGGGGTAGCACAGATACGCAGTATTTT. Translating it yields CASGLQRGSTDTQYF.